What follows are 22 T cell receptor beta chains derived from one specimen sequenced in a study of blood T cell repertoires in COVID-19. Libraries were prepared by immunoSEQ multiplex PCR; TCRdb keeps only in-frame clonotypes and omits some of them. The sample lists over 130,000 clones, almost 80% occurring once. Material: PBMCs or T cells enriched from blood (not recorded which). Every receptor here comes from a woman between 50 and 59 years old who had recovered from COVID-19.

The V gene is TRBV6-6, the J gene TRBJ1-2; 7 bases line up with TRBD1. There are 12 residues in the CDR3. From germline, CDR1 is MNHNY and CDR2 SVGAGI (reference sequence). The V segment lost 10 bases and the J segment 4 bases; nucleotides outside the gene matches: 6. In DNA, the CDR3 is TGTGCCACTACGGGACAGTCCTATGGCTACACCTTC. Encoded protein: CATTGQSYGYTF.

This sequence joins TRBV11-2 and TRBJ2-1, with 15 bases fitting TRBD2. The trim removed 5 bases at V and 5 bases at J, leaving 4 bases unmatched. The length of the CDR3 is 16 residues. The germline V gene encodes CDR1 SGHAT and CDR2 FQNNGV. The chain's CDR3 is CASSPRTSGRDNEQFF. CDR3 DNA sequence: TGTGCCAGCAGCCCCCGGACTAGCGGGAGGGACAATGAGCAGTTCTTC. Full variable domain (rest looked up from reference TRBV11-2 and TRBJ2-1): EAGVAQSPRYKIIEKRQSVAFWCNPISGHATLYWYQQILGQGPKLLIQFQNNGVVDDSQLPKDRFSAERLKGVDSTLKIQPAKLEDSAVYLCASSPRTSGRDNEQFFGPGTRLTVL.

CDR3 sequence (DNA): TGTGCCAGTAGTATTACTAGCGGGAGGTTCTCATACTACAATGAGCAGTTCTTC. Translation gives CASSITSGRFSYYNEQFF. V gene TRBV19 combines with J gene TRBJ2-1, with TRBD2 matching over 12 bases. Germline loops: CDR1 LNHDA, CDR2 SQIVND (reference sequence). V dropped 3 bases and J dropped 3; count of bases not matched to a gene: 9. This CDR3 comprises 18 residues.

The chain recombines TRBV28 with TRBJ1-6; no clear D gene. V shed 8 bases and J shed 10 bases, with 12 bases lying between them. This CDR3 is built from 12 residues. The germline V gene encodes CDR1 MDHEN and CDR2 SYDVKM. The CDR3 here is CASQGQESPLHF. CDR3 sequence (DNA): TGTGCCAGCCAAGGCCAGGAATCACCCCTCCACTTT.

This chain links TRBV3-1 (or the pseudogene TRBV3-2) with TRBJ1-4; no firm D call. Per germline, CDR1 LGHDT and CDR2 YNNKEL (reference sequence). V gave up 7 bases and J gave up 10 bases, with 13 bases separating them. CDR3 size: 12 residues. The CDR3: CASNKFRGKLFF. The CDR3 nucleotides read TGTGCCAGCAACAAATTCAGAGGAAAACTGTTTTTT.

The chain couples TRBV7-9 to TRBJ2-7; 9 bases match TRBD1. CDR3 size: 16 residues. Trimming cost V 1 base and J 4 bases; bases outside gene matches: 8. The V gene's germline CDR1 is SEHNR and CDR2 FQNEAQ (reference sequence). The CDR3, as DNA: TGTGCCAGCAGCTTAGTCGGACAGGGGTCCCGTTACGAGCAGTACTTC. Protein product: CASSLVGQGSRYEQYF.

The chain is built from TRBV28 and TRBJ1-5; 10 bases map to TRBD1. Germline CDR1 is MDHEN and CDR2 is SYDVKM. The CDR3 extends over 18 amino acids. The ends lost 5 bases at V and 0 bases at J; junction bases unmatched: 10. The CDR3 here is CASSPGGTGVGSNQPQHF. Here the CDR3 DNA reads TGTGCCAGCAGTCCCGGCGGGACAGGGGTTGGTAGCAATCAGCCCCAGCATTTT.

The J gene is TRBJ2-7, the V gene TRBV6-5, with 9 bases identical to TRBD1. CDR3 length equals 15 residues. V was pared by 7 bases and J by 3 bases, with 10 bases of the junction left unmatched. Germline V lookup: CDR1 MNHEY, CDR2 SVGAGI. The CDR3 region has the DNA TGTGCCAGCATACGGCGGACAGGGGTTCTCTACGAGCAGTACTTC. Its translation: CASIRRTGVLYEQYF.

This chain uses TRBV13 with TRBJ1-4, with D possibly TRBD1 on 5 matching bases. The V end was cut by 4 bases, the J end by 4 bases, with 7 bases between. Per germline, CDR1 PRHDT and CDR2 FYEKMQ (reference sequence). There are 13 residues in the CDR3. CDR3 loop: CASSSGRNEKLFF. The CDR3, as DNA: TGTGCCAGCAGCTCAGGGCGTAATGAAAAACTGTTTTTT.

V usage is TRBV18 and J usage is TRBJ2-7, with 7 bases that match TRBD1. The CDR3 length is 14 residues. CDR1 and CDR2 (germline): KGHSH, LQKENI. Trimming cost V 6 bases and J 4 bases; bases outside gene matches: 9. The CDR3 spells CASSKGQDRYEQYF. The DNA of the CDR3 is TGTGCCAGCTCTAAAGGACAGGATCGGTACGAGCAGTACTTC.

The rearrangement uses TRBV9 and TRBJ2-7; 10 bases fit TRBD1. V gave up 3 bases and J gave up 2 bases; unmatched junction bases: 5. The germline V gene has CDR1 SGDLS and CDR2 YYNGEE. This CDR3 region has 15 residues. CDR3 bases: TGTGCCAGCAGCGGGGGACAGGGGAGTCCCTACGAGCAGTACTTC. Protein sequence: CASSGGQGSPYEQYF.

The genes are TRBV11-3 and TRBJ2-5; no clear D gene. Trimming cost V 1 base and J 3 bases, with 6 bases left between them. CDR1 SGHNT and CDR2 YENEEA come from the germline V gene. This CDR3 has 13 amino acids. CDR3 region: CASSLGTEETQYF. CDR3 coding DNA: TGTGCCAGCAGCTTAGGTACAGAAGAGACCCAGTACTTC.

The chain combines TRBV3-1 (or the pseudogene TRBV3-2) with TRBJ1-6; the D is unclear. Germline-derived CDR1 and CDR2 are LGHDT and YNNKEL (reference sequence). The V gene lost 0 bases and the J gene lost 3 bases, with 9 bases spanning the gap. The CDR3 is made up of 16 amino acids. The CDR3 DNA is TGTGCCAGCAGCCAAGAGCCTGCGTACTATAATTCACCCCTCCACTTT. Its protein product is CASSQEPAYYNSPLHF.

The chain combines TRBV28 with TRBJ1-4, with 9 positions matching TRBD1. The CDR3 length is 17 residues. CDR1 MDHEN and CDR2 SYDVKM come from the germline V gene. V was clipped by 8 bases and J by 0 bases; unmatched bases: 10. DNA of the CDR3: TGTGCCAGCGGACTACAGGGGGCGGGGGCAACTAATGAAAAACTGTTTTTT. It translates to CASGLQGAGATNEKLFF.

The chain is built from TRBV7-8 and TRBJ1-5; TRBD1 matches 8 bases. Germline CDR1 is SGHVS and CDR2 is FQNEAQ. This CDR3 has 17 residues. V lost 4 bases, J lost 0 bases, and 8 bases stayed unmatched. As DNA, the CDR3 is TGTGCCAGCAGCTGGGGACAGGCGGCCTATAGCAATCAGCCCCAGCATTTT. This sequence encodes CASSWGQAAYSNQPQHF.

The chain recombines TRBV25-1 with TRBJ2-1, with 12 bases aligning to TRBD2. The ends lost 8 bases at V and 13 bases at J; junction bases unmatched: 6. The CDR3 runs 12 residues. Germline lookup yields CDR1 MGHDK and CDR2 SYGVNS. CDR3 coding DNA: TGTGCCAGCGGGACAGGACTAGCGGGACAGTTCTTC. This encodes CASGTGLAGQFF.

The rearrangement uses TRBV18 and TRBJ1-2; 9 nucleotides align to TRBD1. The J segment lost 7 bases and the V segment lost 0 bases, leaving 9 bases of the junction unmatched. Per the germline V gene, CDR1 is KGHSH and CDR2 is LQKENI. This CDR3 is 16 amino acids long. The CDR3 sequence is CASSPPTGGQGSGYTF. The CDR3, as DNA: TGTGCCAGCTCACCACCGACAGGGGGACAAGGGTCTGGCTACACCTTC.

The chain has TRBV16 and TRBJ2-3; D unresolved. Trimming left V 0 bases short and J 4 bases short, with 5 bases between. Per germline, CDR1 KGHSY and CDR2 FQNENV. The CDR3 has 13 residues. CDR3 nucleotides: TGTGCCAGCAGCCAATCGGCCCCAGATACGCAGTATTTT. Amino acids: CASSQSAPDTQYF.

This rearrangement joins TRBV9 to TRBJ2-7, with TRBD1 matching 8 bases. In germline, CDR1 is SGDLS, CDR2 YYNGEE. This CDR3 has 14 residues. J was trimmed by 3 bases and V by 0 bases; bases with no gene match: 2. CDR3 sequence (DNA): TGTGCCAGCAGCGTAGTAGGACAGGGCTACGAGCAGTACTTC. Protein product: CASSVVGQGYEQYF.

The gene calls are TRBV5-4 and TRBJ2-1; D is undetermined. This CDR3 has 12 amino acids. Germline V gene lookup returns CDR1 SGHNT and CDR2 YYREEE (reference sequence). Trimming took off 4 bases at V and 9 bases at J, with 11 bases between the two ends. The CDR3 protein is CASSHDSGEQFF. The CDR3 nucleotides read TGTGCCAGCAGCCACGACTCGGGTGAGCAGTTCTTC.

This sequence joins TRBV12-5 and TRBJ2-2; D is uncertain. The ends were cut back, 1 base at V and 2 bases at J, with 5 bases in the middle. There are 14 residues in the CDR3. Looked up from germline, CDR1 is LGHNT and CDR2 is FRNRAP. Here the CDR3 reads CASGLGLNTGELFF. The CDR3 nucleotides are TGTGCTAGTGGTTTGGGCCTAAACACCGGGGAGCTGTTTTTT. Looking up the rest from reference TRBV12-5 and TRBJ2-2 gives the full variable domain: DARVTQTPRHKVTEMGQEVTMRCQPILGHNTVFWYRQTMMQGLELLAYFRNRAPLDDSGMPKDRFSAEMPDATLATLKIQPSEPRDSAVYFCASGLGLNTGELFFGEGSRLTVL.

This rearrangement joins TRBV5-1 to TRBJ1-1; TRBD1 aligns across 9 bases. This CDR3 has 18 residues. CDR1 and CDR2 from the germline V gene are SGHRS and YFSETQ. V lost 0 bases and J lost 5; bases outside the gene matches: 14. The CDR3: CASSLAPRTGAGWTEAFF. The DNA for the CDR3 is TGCGCCAGCAGCTTGGCCCCGAGGACAGGGGCAGGATGGACTGAAGCTTTCTTT.